This TCR beta chain was sequenced for a study of blood T cell repertoires in COVID-19. The CDR3 has 12 amino acids. The V end was cut by 1 base, the J end by 7 bases, with 7 bases between. The germline V gene has CDR1 LGHNA and CDR2 YNFKEQ. Per the study methods: Estimated nucleated cell counts came from reference gene primer amplification. Some clones are missing from TCRdb's copy, which holds only in-frame ones; the method was immunoSEQ multiplex PCR. The V and J calls and clone size come from that table; D and trimming were worked out from the DNA. The sample holds about 280,000 clones, over 75% seen once.

This rearrangement joins TRBV4-2 to TRBJ1-2; D is possibly TRBD1 (5 bases). The TCR originated in a human donor in a cohort sampled during active COVID-19. The sample taken for sequencing was peripheral blood. CDR3 amino acids: CASSQAGIGYTF. DNA of the CDR3: TGTGCCAGCAGCCAAGCAGGGATTGGCTACACCTTC.